This entry describes one T cell receptor (beta chain). Its antigen specificity is not known. No base quality information exists; no much larger clone differs at one position. These data are taken from a study of blood T cells in healthy people across ages (dated by TCRdb to 2014 to 2015). Background for the entire study: Template switching captured roughly one uniquely barcoded TCR beta cDNA molecule per two T cells in model experiments. Age-related changes in TCR beta repertoire diversity were measured in the study by deep sequencing normalized with unique cDNA molecular identifiers. Four age groups were formed from the donors: young (average approximately 15 years), middle-aged (around 37), aged (over 55) and long-lived (more than 75). Donors of different ages were randomly distributed across sequencing lanes to avoid experimental bias. The study analyzed two additional independent replicas of 1 million unique cDNA reads from the same blood draw for two donors, one aged 18 to 30 and one aged 80 or older.

To prepare the library, 5' RACE was applied. TCRdb names Illumina HiSeq 2500 as the instrument used. A second PCR of about 7 to 12 cycles was run with a J-beta primer mix and a sample-barcoded 5' primer. A unique molecular identifier was introduced onto each TCR beta cDNA molecule by a template-switch 5' adaptor carrying 12 random nucleotides. At least 2.5 million CDR3-containing paired-end reads were obtained from each sample. All of the RNA was converted into first-strand cDNA using the Mint cDNA synthesis kit, with a TRBC-specific oligonucleotide serving as the primer. After uracil-DNA glycosylase treatment, a first 18-cycle PCR used universal primers M1SS and BC2_uni_R on all cDNA. On the authors' methods: Each sample was normalized by randomly selecting 1 million high-quality reads, each carrying a distinct molecular identifier. Instead of being binned into consensus sequences, reads with shared molecular identifiers were discarded. CDR3 identification, clonotype clustering and error correction used MiTCR with a Q25 quality threshold and the strictest error-elimination algorithm. A nonparametric unseen species model using Euler transformation provided a lower-bound estimate of total TCR beta diversity. Using fastp trimming at Q25 and MiXCR clonotype assembly, TCRdb reanalyzed the public sequencing data and kept in-frame beta chains. Rows with a matching CDR3 protein are joined into one entry that keeps the most common DNA and genes. TCRdb's processing, not the study's, gives the V and J calls here. This sample comprises hundreds of thousands of distinct CDR3 sequences, around 62% of them detected only once. Roughly 25% of the sample belongs to the ten largest clones.

Results the study describes overall, beyond this receptor: Observed TCR beta diversity per million T cells fell roughly linearly with age, and a significant reduction was already apparent by age roughly 40. There was a strong correlation between observed TCR beta diversity and the percentage of naive T cells measured by flow cytometry. Since profiling was done on bulk unsorted PBMCs, naive and antigen-experienced compartments could not be conclusively compared. Compared with the aged group, the long-lived group had more naive CD4+ T cells, fewer expanded clones and increased TCR diversity, suggesting age selection. Estimates of total diversity based on one million sequenced T cells were considered lower bounds and underestimates. The CMV infection status of donors was not known, potentially confounding age-related changes in expanded clonotypes.

The approximately 41 donors, aged about 6 to 100 years, were systemically healthy Caucasian individuals from Russia. About 10 milliliters of peripheral blood were collected from each donor into EDTA-treated Vacutainer tubes. Ficoll-Paque density-gradient centrifugation was used to isolate PBMCs, with at least 6.5 million obtained per sample. Total RNA, at least 6 micrograms per sample, was extracted from PBMCs with Trizol reagent. The percentages of naive CD45RAhigh/CD27high T cells were determined by flow cytometry on a PBMC aliquot from every donor. Sequencing was carried out using blood. The TCR sequence derives from a young man in good health.

The nucleotide sequence reads as follows: TGTGCCAGCAGCTTAGACTGGGGATACGCCAAAAACATTCAGTACTTC. Its product reads: CASSLDWGYAKNIQYF. Recombination joined TRBV7-8 with TRBJ2-4; the D gene remains uncertain. Measured from the cysteine to the phenylalanine, the CDR3 is 16 residues long. Solely the CDR3 DNA is kept, with 48 bases framed from the first base. The germline V gene supplies CDR1 SGHVS and CDR2 FQNEAQ. V is cut by 1 base and J by 1 base, and the space between the germline ends is 11 bases.